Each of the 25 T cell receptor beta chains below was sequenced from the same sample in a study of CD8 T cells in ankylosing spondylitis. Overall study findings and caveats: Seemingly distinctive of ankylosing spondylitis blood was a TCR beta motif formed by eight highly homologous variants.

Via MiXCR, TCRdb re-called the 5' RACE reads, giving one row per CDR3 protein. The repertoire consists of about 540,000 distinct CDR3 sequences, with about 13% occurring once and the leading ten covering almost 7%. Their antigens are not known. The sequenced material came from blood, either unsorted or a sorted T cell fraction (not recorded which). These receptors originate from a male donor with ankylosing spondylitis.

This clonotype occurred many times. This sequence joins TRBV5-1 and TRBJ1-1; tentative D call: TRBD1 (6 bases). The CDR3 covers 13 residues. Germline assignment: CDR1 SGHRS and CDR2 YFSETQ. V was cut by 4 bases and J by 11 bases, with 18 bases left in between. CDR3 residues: CASSHRQETGAFF. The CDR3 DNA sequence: TGCGCCAGCAGCCACAGACAGGAAACGGGGGCTTTCTTT.

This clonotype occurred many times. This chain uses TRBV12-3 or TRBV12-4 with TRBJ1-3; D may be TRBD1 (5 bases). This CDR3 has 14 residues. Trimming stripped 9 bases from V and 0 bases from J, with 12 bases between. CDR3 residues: CASLRVDSGNTIYF. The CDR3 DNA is TGTGCCAGTCTCAGGGTTGACTCTGGAAACACCATATATTTT.

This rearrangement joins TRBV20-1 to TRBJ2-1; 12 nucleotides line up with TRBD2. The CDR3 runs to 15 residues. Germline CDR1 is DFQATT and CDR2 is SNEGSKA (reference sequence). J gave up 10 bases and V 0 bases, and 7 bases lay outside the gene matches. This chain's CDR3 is CSARDPLAGGDEQFF. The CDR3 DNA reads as TGCAGTGCTAGAGATCCTCTAGCGGGAGGGGACGAGCAGTTCTTC.

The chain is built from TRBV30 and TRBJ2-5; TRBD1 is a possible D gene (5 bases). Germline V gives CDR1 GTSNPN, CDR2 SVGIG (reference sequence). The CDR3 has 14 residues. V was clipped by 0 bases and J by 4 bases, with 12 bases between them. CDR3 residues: CAWSVLLGVETQYF. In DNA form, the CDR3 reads TGTGCCTGGAGTGTACTTTTAGGGGTAGAGACCCAGTACTTC.

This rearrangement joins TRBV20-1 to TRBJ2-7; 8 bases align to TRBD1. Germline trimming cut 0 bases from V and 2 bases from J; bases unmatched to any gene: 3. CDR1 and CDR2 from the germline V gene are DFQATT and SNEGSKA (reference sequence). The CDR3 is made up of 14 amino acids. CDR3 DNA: TGCAGTGCTAGAGATGTACAGGGGGCCTACGAGCAGTACTTC. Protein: CSARDVQGAYEQYF.

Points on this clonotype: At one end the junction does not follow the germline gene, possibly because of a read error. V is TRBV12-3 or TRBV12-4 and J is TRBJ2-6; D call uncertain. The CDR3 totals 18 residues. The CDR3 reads CACSSRSTASSGANVLTF. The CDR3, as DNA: TGTGCCTGCAGTTCCCGGAGTACTGCGAGCTCTGGGGCCAACGTCCTGACTTTC.

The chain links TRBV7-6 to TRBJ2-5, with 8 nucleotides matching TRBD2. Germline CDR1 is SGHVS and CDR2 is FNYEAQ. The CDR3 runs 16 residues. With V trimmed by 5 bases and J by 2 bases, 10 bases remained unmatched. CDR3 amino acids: CASSGFASGSQETQYF. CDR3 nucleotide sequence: TGTGCCAGCAGCGGATTCGCTAGCGGGTCTCAAGAGACCCAGTACTTC.

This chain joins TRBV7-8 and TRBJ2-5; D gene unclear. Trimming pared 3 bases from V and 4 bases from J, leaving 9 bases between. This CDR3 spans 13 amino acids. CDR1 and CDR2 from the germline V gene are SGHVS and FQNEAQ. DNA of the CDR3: TGTGCCAGCAGCTTTGGAGACCGAGAGACCCAGTACTTC. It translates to CASSFGDRETQYF.

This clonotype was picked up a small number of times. For the CDR3, the DNA is TGTGCCAGCAGTGAAGCCGGGGTTAGCAATCAGCCCCAGCATTTT. Residues: CASSEAGVSNQPQHF. This chain joins TRBV6-1 and TRBJ1-5, with unresolved D. V lost 0 bases and J 0 bases, leaving 6 bases between the germline ends. This CDR3 has 15 residues. CDR1 is MNHNS, CDR2 SASEGT, per germline.

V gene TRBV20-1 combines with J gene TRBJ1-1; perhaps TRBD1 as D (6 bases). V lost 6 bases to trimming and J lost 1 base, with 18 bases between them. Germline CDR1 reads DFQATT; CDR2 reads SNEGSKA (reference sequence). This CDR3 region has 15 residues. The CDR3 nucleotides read TGCAGTGCGGCCGGGACACTCATAAGGAACACTGAAGCTTTCTTT. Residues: CSAAGTLIRNTEAFF.

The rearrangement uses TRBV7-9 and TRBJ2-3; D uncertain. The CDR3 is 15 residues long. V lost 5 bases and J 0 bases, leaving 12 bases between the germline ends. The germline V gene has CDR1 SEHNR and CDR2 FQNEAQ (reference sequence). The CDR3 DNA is TGTGCCAGCAGCCTCCTATACACTAGCACAGATACGCAGTATTTT. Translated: CASSLLYTSTDTQYF. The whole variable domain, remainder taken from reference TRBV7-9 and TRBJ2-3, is DTGVSQNPRHKITKRGQNVTFRCDPISEHNRLYWYRQTLGQGPEFLTYFQNEAQLEKSRLLSDRFSAERPKGSFSTLEIQRTEQGDSAMYLCASSLLYTSTDTQYFGPGTRLTVL.

CDR3 region: CSAEEQGSYGYTF. The CDR3 region has the DNA TGCAGCGCCGAAGAACAGGGATCCTATGGCTACACCTTC. This chain uses TRBV29-1 with TRBJ1-2; D is perhaps TRBD1 (6 bases). The germline V and J ends were trimmed by 7 bases and 4 bases, with 16 bases remaining between them. This CDR3 is built from 13 residues. Germline V gives CDR1 SQVTM, CDR2 ANQGSEA.

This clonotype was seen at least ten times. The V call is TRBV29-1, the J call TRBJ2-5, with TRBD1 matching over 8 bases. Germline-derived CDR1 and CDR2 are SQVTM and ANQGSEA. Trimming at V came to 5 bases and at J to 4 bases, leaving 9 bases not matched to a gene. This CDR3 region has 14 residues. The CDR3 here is CSVFGRGLGETQYF. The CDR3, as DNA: TGCAGCGTTTTTGGCAGGGGGCTTGGAGAGACCCAGTACTTC.

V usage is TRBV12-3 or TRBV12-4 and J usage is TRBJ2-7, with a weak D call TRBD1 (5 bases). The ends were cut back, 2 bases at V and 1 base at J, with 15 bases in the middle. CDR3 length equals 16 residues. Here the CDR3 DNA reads TGTGCCAGCAGTTTAACTACAGGCCTATCGTCCTACGAGCAGTACTTC. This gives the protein CASSLTTGLSSYEQYF.

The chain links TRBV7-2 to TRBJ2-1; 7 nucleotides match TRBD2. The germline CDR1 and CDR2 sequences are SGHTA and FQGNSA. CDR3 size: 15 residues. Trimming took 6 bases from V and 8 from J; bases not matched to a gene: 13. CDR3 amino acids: CASSLTSVGGDEQFF. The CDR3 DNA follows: TGTGCCAGCAGTTTAACTAGCGTTGGGGGGGATGAGCAGTTCTTC.

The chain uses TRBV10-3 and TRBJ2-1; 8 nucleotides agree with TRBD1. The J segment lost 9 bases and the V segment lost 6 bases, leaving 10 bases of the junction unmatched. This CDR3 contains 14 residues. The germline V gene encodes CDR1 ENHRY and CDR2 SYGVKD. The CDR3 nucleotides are TGTGCCATCAGAAAGACAGGGGCCCAACGTGAGCAGTTCTTC. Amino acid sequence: CAIRKTGAQREQFF.

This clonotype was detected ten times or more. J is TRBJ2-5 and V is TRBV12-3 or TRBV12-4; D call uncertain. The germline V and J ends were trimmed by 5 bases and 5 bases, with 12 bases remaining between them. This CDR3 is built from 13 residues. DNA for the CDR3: TGTGCCAGCAGTCCCGGAAGAATGGAGACCCAGTACTTC. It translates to CASSPGRMETQYF.

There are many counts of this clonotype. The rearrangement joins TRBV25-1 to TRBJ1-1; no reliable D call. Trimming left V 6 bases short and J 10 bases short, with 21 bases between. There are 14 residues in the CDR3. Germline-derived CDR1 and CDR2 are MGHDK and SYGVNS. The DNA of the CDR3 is TGTGCCAGCAGCCCCTTTATACTAAACGAAGGAGCTTTCTTT. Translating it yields CASSPFILNEGAFF.

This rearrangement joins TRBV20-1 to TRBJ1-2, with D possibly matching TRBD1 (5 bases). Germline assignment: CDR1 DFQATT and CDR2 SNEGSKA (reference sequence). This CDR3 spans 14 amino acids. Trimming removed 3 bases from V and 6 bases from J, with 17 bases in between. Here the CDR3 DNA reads TGCAGTGCTAGTTTGGGGCCAACCGCCGATGGCTACACCTTC. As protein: CSASLGPTADGYTF.

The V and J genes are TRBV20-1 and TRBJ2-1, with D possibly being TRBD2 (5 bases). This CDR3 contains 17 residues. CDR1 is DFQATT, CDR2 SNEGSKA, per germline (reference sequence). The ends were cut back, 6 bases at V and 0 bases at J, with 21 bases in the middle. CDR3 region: CSAQITVGVFSYNEQFF. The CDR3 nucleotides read TGCAGTGCCCAGATAACCGTCGGGGTTTTCTCCTACAATGAGCAGTTCTTC.

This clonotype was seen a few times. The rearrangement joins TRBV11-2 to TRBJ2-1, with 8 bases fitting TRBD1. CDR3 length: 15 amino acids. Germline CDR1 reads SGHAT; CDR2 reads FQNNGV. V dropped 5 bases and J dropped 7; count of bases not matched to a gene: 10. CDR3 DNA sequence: TGTGCCAGCAGCACGACCACGCACAGGGGGAATGAGCAGTTCTTC. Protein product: CASSTTTHRGNEQFF.

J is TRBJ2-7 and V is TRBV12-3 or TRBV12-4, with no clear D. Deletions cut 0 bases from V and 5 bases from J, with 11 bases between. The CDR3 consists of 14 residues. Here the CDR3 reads CASSLAVSLHEQYF. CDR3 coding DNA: TGTGCCAGCAGTTTAGCGGTCTCCCTCCACGAGCAGTACTTC.

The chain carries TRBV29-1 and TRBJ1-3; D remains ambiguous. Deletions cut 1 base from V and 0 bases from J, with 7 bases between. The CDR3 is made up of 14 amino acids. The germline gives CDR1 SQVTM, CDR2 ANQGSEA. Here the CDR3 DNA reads TGCAGCGTTGAAGGGGGAAGCTCTGGAAACACCATATATTTT. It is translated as CSVEGGSSGNTIYF.

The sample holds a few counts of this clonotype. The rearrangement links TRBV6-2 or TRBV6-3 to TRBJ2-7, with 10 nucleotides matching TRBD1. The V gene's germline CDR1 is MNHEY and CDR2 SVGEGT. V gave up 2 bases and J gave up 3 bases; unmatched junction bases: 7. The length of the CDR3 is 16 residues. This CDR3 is CASSYVGQGPSYEQYV. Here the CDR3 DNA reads TGTGCCAGCAGTTACGTGGGACAGGGGCCAAGCTACGAGCAGTACGTC.

In DNA form, the CDR3 reads TGTGCCATGGGACTAGCGGGGTCAGATACGCAGTATTTT. It specifies CAMGLAGSDTQYF. The V gene is TRBV6-2 or TRBV6-3, the J gene TRBJ2-3, with 13 bases lining up with TRBD2. The J segment lost 4 bases and the V segment lost 10 bases, leaving 2 bases of the junction unmatched. Germline-derived CDR1 and CDR2 are MNHEY and SVGEGT. The CDR3 spans 13 residues.